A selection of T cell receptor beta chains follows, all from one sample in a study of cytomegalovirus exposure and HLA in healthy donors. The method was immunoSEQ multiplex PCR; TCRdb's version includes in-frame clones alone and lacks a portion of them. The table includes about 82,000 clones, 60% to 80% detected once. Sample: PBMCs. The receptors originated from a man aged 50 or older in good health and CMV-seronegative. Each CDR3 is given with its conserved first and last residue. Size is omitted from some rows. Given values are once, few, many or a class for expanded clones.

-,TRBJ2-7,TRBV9,CASSSSGTGGYEQYF
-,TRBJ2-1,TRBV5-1,CASSPGLAYNEQFF
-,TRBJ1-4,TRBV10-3,CAISETGTEPIILFF
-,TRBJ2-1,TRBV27,CASSFEAGGPNEQLF
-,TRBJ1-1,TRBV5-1,CASSLNGGTEAFF
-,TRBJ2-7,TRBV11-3,CASLWSPQGWSYEQYF
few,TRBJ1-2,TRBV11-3,CASSLETGAYGYTF
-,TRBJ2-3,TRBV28,CASSRQATDTQYF
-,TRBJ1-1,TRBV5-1,CASSPGWSSDTEAFF
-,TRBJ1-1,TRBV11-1,CASSLIKGQQNTEAFF
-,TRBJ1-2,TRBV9,CASSVREGVYGYTF
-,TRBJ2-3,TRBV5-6,CASSLQGGTDTQYF
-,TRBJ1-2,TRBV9,CASSPRPEGANYGYTF
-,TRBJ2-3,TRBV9,CASSVAGGFTDTQYF
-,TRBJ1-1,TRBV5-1,CASSLQPTQWEAFF
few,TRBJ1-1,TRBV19,CASSISHRGNTEAFF